Presented here are 14 T cell receptor beta chains from one specimen sequenced in a study of blood T cell repertoires in COVID-19. The protocol was immunoSEQ multiplex PCR, while the TCRdb copy is restricted to in-frame clones and leaves out a portion. This sample has 450,000 or so clones, with 75% to 90% found just once. The sample taken for sequencing was peripheral blood. Receptors originate from a woman aged 40 to 50 with COVID-19, enrolled during active disease.

The rearrangement uses TRBV10-3 and TRBJ2-1; 10 bases fit TRBD2. CDR3 length equals 18 residues. After removal of 6 bases from V and 3 bases from J, the junction contained 14 bases not matched to a gene. Germline V gene data show CDR1 as ENHRY and CDR2 as SYGVKD. The CDR3 DNA reads as TGTGCCATCAGCCCGGGACTAGCGAGAACCCCAAACTACAATGAGCAGTTCTTC. Amino acids: CAISPGLARTPNYNEQFF.

This rearrangement joins TRBV6-5 to TRBJ2-7, with TRBD2 identical over 9 bases. Germline-derived CDR1 and CDR2 are MNHEY and SVGAGI. Trimming took 4 bases from V and 0 from J; bases not matched to a gene: 4. The CDR3 loop spans 15 amino acids. The CDR3 region is CASSWASGTSYEQYF. CDR3 bases: TGTGCCAGCAGTTGGGCTAGCGGGACCTCCTACGAGCAGTACTTC.

This chain joins TRBV6-2 or TRBV6-3 and TRBJ2-5, with 7 bases aligning to TRBD1. Per germline, CDR1 MNHEY and CDR2 SVGEGT. The CDR3 has 16 amino acids. V was pared by 0 bases and J by 5 bases, with 9 bases of the junction left unmatched. The CDR3: CASSYSRQGTWETQYF. The DNA of the CDR3 is TGTGCCAGCAGTTACTCCCGACAGGGAACGTGGGAGACCCAGTACTTC.

V usage is TRBV11-1 and J usage is TRBJ2-7; TRBD2 is a possible D gene (6 bases). CDR1 is SGHAT and CDR2 is FQDESV in the germline V gene (reference sequence). This CDR3 has 15 residues. V gave up 1 base and J gave up 2 bases, with 12 bases separating them. This CDR3 reads CASSLVSAGTYEQYF. The CDR3, as DNA: TGTGCCAGCAGCTTAGTGTCGGCGGGAACCTACGAGCAGTACTTC.

The chain links TRBV6-4 to TRBJ2-3, with 14 bases lining up with TRBD2. Germline V gene lookup returns CDR1 MRHNA and CDR2 SNTAGT. The CDR3 has 16 amino acids. The junction had 0 bases not matched to a gene; V was cut back by 0 bases and J by 4 bases. The CDR3 sequence is CASSDSTSGGADTQYF. The CDR3 nucleotides read TGTGCCAGCAGTGACTCGACTAGCGGGGGGGCAGATACGCAGTATTTT.

This chain joins TRBV18 and TRBJ1-2; 9 nucleotides line up with TRBD1. CDR3 size: 14 residues. V lost 3 bases to trimming and J lost 8 bases; unmatched junction nucleotides: 7. Germline CDR1 and CDR2: KGHSH and LQKENI. CDR3: CASSPRDRVSGYTF. CDR3 bases: TGTGCCAGCTCACCGCGGGACAGGGTGAGCGGCTACACCTTC.

The chain combines TRBV5-1 with TRBJ2-1, with 11 bases fitting TRBD2. V lost 0 bases to trimming and J lost 1 base; unmatched junction nucleotides: 12. From germline, CDR1 is SGHRS and CDR2 YFSETQ. The CDR3 is made up of 20 amino acids. This chain's CDR3 is CASSLGRASGGSRSYNEQFF. The CDR3 DNA follows: TGCGCCAGCAGCTTGGGAAGGGCTAGCGGGGGGTCTCGGTCCTACAATGAGCAGTTCTTC.

This chain connects TRBV2 to TRBJ2-1; 10 bases are shared with TRBD1. V lost 8 bases and J lost 9; bases outside the gene matches: 4. Germline values: CDR1 SNHLY, CDR2 FYNNEI. This CDR3 contains 12 residues. The CDR3: CASLTGGGEQFF. CDR3 in DNA: TGTGCCAGCCTGACAGGGGGCGGTGAGCAGTTCTTC.

The CDR3 is CAISEAGPNYGYTF. DNA of the CDR3: TGTGCCATCAGTGAGGCAGGGCCGAACTATGGCTACACCTTC. V and J are TRBV10-3 and TRBJ1-2, with D possibly matching TRBD1 (5 bases). V lost 2 bases and J lost 2, with 9 bases in between. This CDR3 region has 14 residues. Looked up from germline, CDR1 is ENHRY and CDR2 is SYGVKD.

The genes are TRBV11-1 and TRBJ2-7; D perhaps matches TRBD2 (6 bases). Trimming removed 5 bases at V and 0 bases at J, with 14 bases between. Germline V lookup: CDR1 SGHAT, CDR2 FQDESV (reference sequence). The CDR3 is 15 amino acids. CDR3 DNA: TGTGCCAGCAGCGACGCTAGCGCGAGCTCCTACGAGCAGTACTTC. Residues: CASSDASASSYEQYF.

V usage is TRBV27 and J usage is TRBJ1-2; 7 bases fit TRBD1. The CDR3 contains 16 residues. Germline V gene lookup returns CDR1 MNHEY and CDR2 SMNVEV (reference sequence). Trimming removed 4 bases from V and 5 bases from J; junction bases left unmatched: 13. The CDR3 DNA sequence: TGTGCCAGCAGTTCTCGTAGACAGGGTCATACATATGGCTACACCTTC. This codes for CASSSRRQGHTYGYTF.

V and J are TRBV28 and TRBJ1-1; D remains unclear. This CDR3 contains 14 residues. In germline, CDR1 is MDHEN, CDR2 SYDVKM. Trimming removed 4 bases from V and 1 base from J, with 10 bases in between. This CDR3 is CASSSATTNTEAFF. The CDR3 DNA is TGTGCCAGCAGTTCCGCGACAACGAACACTGAAGCTTTCTTT.

The chain is built from TRBV6-5 and TRBJ1-5, with D possibly matching TRBD1 (6 bases). V lost 7 bases and J lost 3, with 16 bases in between. The germline V gene has CDR1 MNHEY and CDR2 SVGAGI. This CDR3 is 15 amino acids long. CDR3 in amino acids: CASTGQPFDNQPQHF. The CDR3 bases are TGTGCCAGCACCGGACAGCCCTTTGACAATCAGCCCCAGCATTTT.

The rearrangement links TRBV6-1 to TRBJ1-1; no clear D gene. The CDR3 loop spans 14 amino acids. Trimming pared 2 bases from V and 1 base from J, leaving 8 bases between. CDR1 and CDR2 from the germline V gene are MNHNS and SASEGT. The CDR3 DNA reads TGTGCCAGCAGTGAAATTCCGGGGAACACTGAAGCTTTCTTT. Protein sequence: CASSEIPGNTEAFF.